This TCR beta chain emerged from a study of T cell responses to AZD1222 COVID-19 vaccine. Across the whole study: Pooled together were second doses at about 4 or about 12 weeks. Study outcomes and limitations: Repertoire collection took place solely once the T cell response had peaked.

The V segment lost 3 bases and the J segment 6 bases; nucleotides outside the gene matches: 8. The CDR3 length is 15 residues. Germline CDR1 is MNHNS and CDR2 is SASEGT. Worth noting for this clone: What it binds is not known.

Libraries were prepared by immunoSEQ multiplex PCR; TCRdb keeps only in-frame clonotypes and omits some of them. The sample records approximately 190,000 clones, under 95% being singletons. This sequence originates from an adult in good health. Sequencing used peripheral blood, obtained on day 0 of AZD1222 vaccination. The V call is TRBV6-1, the J call TRBJ2-1; 7 bases are a match to TRBD2. In DNA, the CDR3 is TGTGCCAGCAGTGACATTGGGACTACCCCCAATGAGCAGTTCTTC. It translates to CASSDIGTTPNEQFF.